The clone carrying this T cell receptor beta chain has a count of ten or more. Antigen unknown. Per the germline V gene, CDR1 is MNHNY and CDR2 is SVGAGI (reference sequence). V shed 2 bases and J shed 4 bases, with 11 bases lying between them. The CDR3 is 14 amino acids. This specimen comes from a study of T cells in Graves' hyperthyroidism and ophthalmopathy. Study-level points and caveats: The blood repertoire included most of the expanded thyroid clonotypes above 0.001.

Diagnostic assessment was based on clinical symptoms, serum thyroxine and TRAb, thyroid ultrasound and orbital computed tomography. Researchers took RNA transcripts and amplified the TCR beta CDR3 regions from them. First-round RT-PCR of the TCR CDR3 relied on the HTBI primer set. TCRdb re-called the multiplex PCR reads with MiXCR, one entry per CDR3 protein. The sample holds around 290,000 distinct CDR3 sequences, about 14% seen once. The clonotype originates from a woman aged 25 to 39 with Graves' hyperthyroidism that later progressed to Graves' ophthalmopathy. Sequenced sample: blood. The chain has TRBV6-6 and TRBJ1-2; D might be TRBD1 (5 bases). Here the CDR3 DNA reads TGTGCCAGCAGTTACGGGGCAATGAGCTATGGCTACACCTTC. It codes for CASSYGAMSYGYTF.